Listed below are T cell receptor beta chains from one sample, sequenced in a study of blood T cell repertoires in COVID-19. This table comes from immunoSEQ multiplex PCR, and its TCRdb copy is limited to in-frame clones, with some not included. Of fewer than 300,000 clones in the sample, 80% to 95% were seen once. The specimen sequenced was PBMCs or T cells enriched from blood (not recorded which). The source is a woman between 25 and 40 years old who had recovered from COVID-19. The CDR3 runs from the conserved cysteine through the conserved F or W. A D gene is named only where the DNA matches it firmly. Clone size is shown for a subset of rows, as once, few, many or a class of expanded clone.

>18|.|TRBV9|TRBD2|TRBJ2-1
CASSVGLAGGPPYNEQFF
TGTGCCAGCAGCGTAGGCCTAGCGGGAGGGCCCCCCTACAATGAGCAGTTCTTC
>14|.|TRBV9|.|TRBJ1-1
CASSVVGLSTEAFF
TGTGCCAGCAGCGTAGTAGGACTCAGCACTGAAGCTTTCTTT
>15|.|TRBV19|TRBD2|TRBJ2-4
CASSMWEGSQNIQYF
TGTGCCAGTAGTATGTGGGAGGGGAGTCAAAACATTCAGTACTTC
>15|.|TRBV6-2/TRBV6-3|.|TRBJ2-1
CASSPDGFAYNEQFF
TGTGCCAGCAGCCCCGACGGGTTTGCCTACAATGAGCAGTTCTTC
>15|.|TRBV4-2|.|TRBJ1-2
CASSQAGEGLYGYTF
TGTGCCAGCAGCCAAGCGGGGGAGGGCCTCTATGGCTACACCTTC
>13|.|TRBV6-2/TRBV6-3|.|TRBJ2-7
CASSYRGPYEQYF
TGTGCCAGCAGTTACCGCGGTCCCTACGAGCAGTACTTC
>17|.|TRBV15|TRBD1|TRBJ1-6
CATSREQGADRNSPLHF
TGTGCCACCAGCAGAGAACAGGGGGCGGATAGAAATTCACCCCTCCACTTT
>13|few|TRBV6-4|.|TRBJ2-3
CASSAGSTDTQYF
TGTGCCAGCAGTGCGGGGAGCACAGATACGCAGTATTTT
>17|.|TRBV27|.|TRBJ2-6
CASSLLQGGAGANVLTF
TGTGCCAGCAGTTTACTGCAGGGCGGTGCTGGGGCCAACGTCCTGACTTTC
>14|.|TRBV6-2/TRBV6-3|.|TRBJ2-7
CASSYSIVEGEQYF
TGTGCCAGCAGTTACTCGATCGTGGAGGGCGAGCAGTACTTC
>15|.|TRBV19|TRBD2|TRBJ2-7
CASSMILAGEAEQYF
TGTGCCAGTAGTATGATACTAGCGGGAGAGGCCGAGCAGTACTTC
>15|.|TRBV11-2|.|TRBJ1-3
CASSLRDHSGNTIYF
TGTGCCAGCAGCCTCAGGGATCACTCTGGAAACACCATATATTTT
>17|.|TRBV19|.|TRBJ1-1
CASSSRQGLPMNTEAFF
TGTGCCAGTAGTAGCCGCCAGGGCCTTCCCATGAACACTGAAGCTTTCTTT
>13|.|TRBV10-3|.|TRBJ1-5
CAISRDIRQPQHF
TGTGCCATCAGTAGAGACATCCGGCAGCCCCAGCATTTT
>11|.|TRBV28|.|TRBJ1-2
CASSLLTGTVF
TGTGCCAGCAGTTTATTAACGGGGACTGTCTTC
>14|.|TRBV7-9|.|TRBJ1-1
CASSLARENTEAFF
TGTGCCAGCAGCTTAGCCAGGGAGAACACTGAAGCTTTCTTT
>15|.|TRBV6-2/TRBV6-3|.|TRBJ2-2
CASSYRRGGTGELFF
TGTGCCAGCAGTTACAGGAGGGGAGGCACCGGGGAGCTGTTTTTT
>13|.|TRBV12-3/TRBV12-4|.|TRBJ2-4
CASSLRQKNIQYF
TGTGCCAGCAGTCTCCGACAGAAAAACATTCAGTACTTC
>14|.|TRBV7-2|TRBD1|TRBJ2-7
CASSLGGTGYEQYF
TGTGCCAGCAGCTTAGGAGGGACAGGGTACGAGCAGTACTTC
>16|once|TRBV24-1|.|TRBJ1-4
CATSGRHGGMPEKLFF
TGTGCCACCAGTGGTCGACACGGGGGAATGCCTGAAAAACTGTTTTTT
>18|.|TRBV5-1|TRBD2|TRBJ2-2
CASSRIAGGPRGAGELFF
TGCGCCAGCAGTCGGATCGCGGGAGGGCCTAGAGGCGCCGGGGAGCTGTTTTTT
>19|.|TRBV27|TRBD2|TRBJ2-2
CASSLSGGRASGDTGELFF
TGTGCCAGCAGTTTATCGGGGGGGAGGGCCTCCGGGGACACCGGGGAGCTGTTTTTT
>16|.|TRBV14|.|TRBJ1-6
CASSHDPDGFNSPLHF
TGTGCCAGCAGCCATGACCCCGACGGGTTCAATTCACCCCTCCACTTT
>15|.|TRBV28|TRBD1|TRBJ2-7
CASSTSTGVIYEQYF
TGTGCCAGCAGTACCTCCACAGGGGTCATCTACGAGCAGTACTTC
>14|.|TRBV18|.|TRBJ1-5
CASSPRQGGQPQHF
TGTGCCAGCTCACCACGGCAGGGAGGCCAGCCCCAGCATTTT
>17|.|TRBV4-3|.|TRBJ2-7
CASSQDLGTVLGYEQYF
TGCGCCAGCAGCCAAGATCTCGGGACTGTCCTGGGCTACGAGCAGTACTTC
>14|once|TRBV9|.|TRBJ2-7
CASSAAGTSYEQYF
TGTGCCAGCAGCGCCGCCGGGACATCATACGAGCAGTACTTC
>14|.|TRBV6-1|.|TRBJ2-2
CASSEVVRTGELFF
TGTGCCAGCAGTGAAGTAGTGCGCACCGGGGAGCTGTTTTTT
>13|.|TRBV5-4|TRBD1|TRBJ1-2
CASSVDRAYGYTF
TGTGCCAGCAGCGTGGACAGGGCCTATGGCTACACCTTC
>16|.|TRBV15|.|TRBJ1-3
CATTPHEPQGGNTIYF
TGTGCCACCACTCCCCATGAGCCCCAGGGTGGAAACACCATATATTTT
>14|.|TRBV27|TRBD2|TRBJ2-7
CASSFYGTSSEQYF
TGTGCCAGCAGTTTTTACGGGACTAGCTCCGAGCAGTACTTC
>14|.|TRBV21-1|.|TRBJ1-1
CASKAWRQNTEAFF
TGTGCCAGCAAGGCGTGGAGGCAGAACACTGAAGCTTTCTTT
>17|.|TRBV18|TRBD1|TRBJ1-5
CASSKSRDRGGNQPQHF
TGTGCCAGCTCCAAGTCCCGGGACAGGGGTGGCAATCAGCCCCAGCATTTT
>16|.|TRBV3-1/TRBV3-2|.|TRBJ2-5
CASSQETLGGQETQYF
TGTGCCAGCAGCCAAGAAACGCTCGGGGGCCAAGAGACCCAGTACTTC
>19|few|TRBV27|TRBD2|TRBJ2-7
CASSLSGRTSGRISYEQYF
TGTGCCAGCAGTTTATCTGGAAGGACTAGCGGCAGGATCTCCTACGAGCAGTACTTC
>15|.|TRBV7-9|TRBD1|TRBJ2-5
CASSPGQGNQETQYF
TGTGCCAGCAGCCCGGGACAGGGGAACCAAGAGACCCAGTACTTC
>15|.|TRBV19|.|TRBJ1-3
CASSMTANSGNTIYF
TGTGCCAGTAGTATGACAGCCAACTCTGGAAACACCATATATTTT
>13|.|TRBV6-5|TRBD1|TRBJ1-2
CASSERQGHGYTF
TGTGCCAGCAGCGAGAGACAGGGACATGGCTACACCTTC
>16|once|TRBV19|TRBD2|TRBJ2-7
CASFRGGGVSSYEQYF
TGTGCCAGCTTCCGGGGGGGCGGGGTCAGCTCCTACGAGCAGTACTTC
>14|.|TRBV19|TRBD1|TRBJ1-2
CASSPRDRGYGYTF
TGTGCCAGTAGTCCTCGGGACAGGGGCTATGGCTACACCTTC
>16|.|TRBV2|TRBD2|TRBJ2-1
CASSETRSGKQNEQFF
TGTGCCAGCAGTGAAACGAGGAGCGGGAAGCAGAATGAGCAGTTCTTC
>15|.|TRBV7-2|TRBD2|TRBJ2-2
CASSPGLAATGELFF
TGTGCCAGCAGCCCGGGACTAGCGGCTACCGGGGAGCTGTTTTTT
>18|.|TRBV24-1|TRBD2|TRBJ2-1
CATSDLRAGLAGDNEQFF
TGTGCCACCAGTGATTTACGCGCGGGACTAGCGGGAGACAATGAGCAGTTCTTC
>14|.|TRBV24-1|TRBD1|TRBJ2-7
CATSDRGLLHEQYF
TGTGCCACCAGTGACAGGGGGCTCTTGCACGAGCAGTACTTC
>16|.|TRBV5-4|.|TRBJ2-2
CASSNFHRGGTGELFF
TGTGCCAGCAGCAACTTCCACAGGGGAGGCACCGGGGAGCTGTTTTTT
>15|.|TRBV30|TRBD1|TRBJ1-2
CAWSVQGGQGSGYTF
TGTGCCTGGAGTGTACAGGGGGGCCAAGGCTCTGGCTACACCTTC
>12|.|TRBV11-2|.|TRBJ2-7
CASSLRDYEQYF
TGTGCCAGCAGCCTGAGGGACTACGAGCAGTACTTC
>14|.|TRBV7-9|.|TRBJ2-7
CASSLEGGTYEQYF
TGTGCCAGCAGCTTAGAGGGGGGGACCTACGAGCAGTACTTC
>14|.|TRBV6-5|.|TRBJ1-4
CASSQVSENEKLFF
TGTGCCAGCAGTCAGGTGTCGGAAAATGAAAAACTGTTTTTT
>14|few|TRBV5-1|TRBD1|TRBJ2-7
CASSLVGRGYEQYF
TGCGCCAGCAGCTTGGTCGGCAGGGGGTACGAGCAGTACTTC
>17|.|TRBV7-2|TRBD1|TRBJ2-6
CASSGRTGSSGANVLTF
TGTGCCAGCAGCGGCAGGACAGGGTCATCTGGGGCCAACGTCCTGACTTTC